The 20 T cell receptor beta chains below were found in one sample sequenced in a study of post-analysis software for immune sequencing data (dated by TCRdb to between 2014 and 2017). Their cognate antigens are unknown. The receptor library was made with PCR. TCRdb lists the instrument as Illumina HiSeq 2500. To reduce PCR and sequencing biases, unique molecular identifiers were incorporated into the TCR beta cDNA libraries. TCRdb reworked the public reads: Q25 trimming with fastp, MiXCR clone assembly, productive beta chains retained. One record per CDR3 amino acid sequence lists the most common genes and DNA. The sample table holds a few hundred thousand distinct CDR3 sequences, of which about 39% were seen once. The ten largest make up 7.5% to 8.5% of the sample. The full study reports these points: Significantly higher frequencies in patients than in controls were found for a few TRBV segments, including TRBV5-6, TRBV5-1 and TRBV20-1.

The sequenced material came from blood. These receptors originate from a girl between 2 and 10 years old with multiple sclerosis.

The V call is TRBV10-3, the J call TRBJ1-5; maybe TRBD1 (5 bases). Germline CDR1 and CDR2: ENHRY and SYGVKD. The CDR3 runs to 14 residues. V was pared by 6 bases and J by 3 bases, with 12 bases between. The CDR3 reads CAISTGAFNQPQHF. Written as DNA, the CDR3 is TGTGCCATCAGCACCGGGGCCTTCAATCAGCCCCAGCATTTT.

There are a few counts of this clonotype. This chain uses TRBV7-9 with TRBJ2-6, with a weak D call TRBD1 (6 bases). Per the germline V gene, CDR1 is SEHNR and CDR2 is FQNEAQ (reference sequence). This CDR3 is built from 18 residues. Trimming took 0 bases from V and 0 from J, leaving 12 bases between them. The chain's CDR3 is CASSLAKDSYSGANVLTF. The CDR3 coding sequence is TGTGCCAGCAGCTTAGCGAAGGACAGTTACTCTGGGGCCAACGTCCTGACTTTC.

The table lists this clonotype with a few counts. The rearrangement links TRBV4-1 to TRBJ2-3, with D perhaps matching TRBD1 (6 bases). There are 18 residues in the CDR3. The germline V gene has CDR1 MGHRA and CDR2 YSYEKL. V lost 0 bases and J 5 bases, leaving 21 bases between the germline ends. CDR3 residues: CASSQDDPGTLRRDTQYF. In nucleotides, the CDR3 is TGCGCCAGCAGCCAAGACGACCCCGGGACACTAAGGAGAGATACGCAGTATTTT.

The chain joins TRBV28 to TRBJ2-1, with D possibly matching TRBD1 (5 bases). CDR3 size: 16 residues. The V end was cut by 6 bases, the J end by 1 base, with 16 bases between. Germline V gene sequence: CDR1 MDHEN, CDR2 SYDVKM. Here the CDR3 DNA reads TGTGCCAGCAGACCGGACAAGGGCATATCCTACAATGAGCAGTTCTTC. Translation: CASRPDKGISYNEQFF.

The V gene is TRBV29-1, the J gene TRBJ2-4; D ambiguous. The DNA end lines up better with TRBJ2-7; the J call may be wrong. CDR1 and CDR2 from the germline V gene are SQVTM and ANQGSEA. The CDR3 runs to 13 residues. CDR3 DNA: TGCAGCGTCCTATGGGCCGCCGGCTACGAGCAGTACTTC. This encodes CSVLWAAGYEQYF.

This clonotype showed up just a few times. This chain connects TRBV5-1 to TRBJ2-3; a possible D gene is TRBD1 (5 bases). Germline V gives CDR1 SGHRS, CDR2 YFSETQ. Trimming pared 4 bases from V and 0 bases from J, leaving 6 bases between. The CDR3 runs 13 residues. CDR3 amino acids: CASSQGSTDTQYF. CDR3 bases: TGCGCCAGCAGCCAGGGTAGCACAGATACGCAGTATTTT.

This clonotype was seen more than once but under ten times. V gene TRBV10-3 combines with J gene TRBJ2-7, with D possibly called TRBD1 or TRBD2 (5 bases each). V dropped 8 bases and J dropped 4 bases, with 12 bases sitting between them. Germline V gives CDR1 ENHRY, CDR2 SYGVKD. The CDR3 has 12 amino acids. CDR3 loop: CAIGTPPYEQYF. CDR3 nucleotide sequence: TGTGCCATCGGGACGCCCCCGTACGAGCAGTACTTC.

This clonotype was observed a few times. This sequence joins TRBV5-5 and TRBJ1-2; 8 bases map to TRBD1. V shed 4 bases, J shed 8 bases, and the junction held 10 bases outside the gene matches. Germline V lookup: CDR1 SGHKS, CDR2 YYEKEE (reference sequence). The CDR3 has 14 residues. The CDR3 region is CASSRPQGDGGYTF. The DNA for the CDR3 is TGTGCCAGCAGCCGGCCACAGGGGGACGGGGGCTACACCTTC. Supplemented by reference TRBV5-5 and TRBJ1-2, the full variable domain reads DAGVTQSPTHLIKTRGQQVTLRCSPISGHKSVSWYQQVLGQGPQFIFQYYEKEERGRGNFPDRFSARQFPNYSSELNVNALLLGDSALYLCASSRPQGDGGYTFGSGTRLTVV.

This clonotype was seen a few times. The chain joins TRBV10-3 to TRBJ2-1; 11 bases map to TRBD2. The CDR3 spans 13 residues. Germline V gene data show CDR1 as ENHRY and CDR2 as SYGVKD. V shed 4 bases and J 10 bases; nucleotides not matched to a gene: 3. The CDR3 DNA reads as TGTGCCATCAGTGCACTAGCGGGGGTAGAGCAGTTCTTC. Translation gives CAISALAGVEQFF.

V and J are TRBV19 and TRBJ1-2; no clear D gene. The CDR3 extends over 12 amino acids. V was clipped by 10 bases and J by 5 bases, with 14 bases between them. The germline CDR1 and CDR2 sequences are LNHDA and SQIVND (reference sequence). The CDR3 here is CAIKNGAYGYTF. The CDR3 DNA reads TGTGCCATCAAAAATGGTGCTTATGGCTACACCTTC.

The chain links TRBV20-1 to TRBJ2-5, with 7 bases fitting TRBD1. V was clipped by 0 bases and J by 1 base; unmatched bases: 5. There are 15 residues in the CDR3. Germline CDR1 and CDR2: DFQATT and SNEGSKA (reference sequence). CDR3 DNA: TGCAGTGCTAGAGATGACGGGACAGCCCAAGAGACCCAGTACTTC. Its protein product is CSARDDGTAQETQYF.

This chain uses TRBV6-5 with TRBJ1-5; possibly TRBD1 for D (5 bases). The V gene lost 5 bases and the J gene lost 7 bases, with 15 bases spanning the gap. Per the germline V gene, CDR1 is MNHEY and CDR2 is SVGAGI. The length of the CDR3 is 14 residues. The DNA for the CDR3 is TGTGCCAGCAGTAAAATCGCAGGGTACCAGCCCCAGCATTTT. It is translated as CASSKIAGYQPQHF.

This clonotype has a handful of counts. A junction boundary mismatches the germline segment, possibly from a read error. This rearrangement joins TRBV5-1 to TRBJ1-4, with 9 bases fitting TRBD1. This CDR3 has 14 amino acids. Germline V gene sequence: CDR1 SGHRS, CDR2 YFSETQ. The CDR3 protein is CASSSGTGNEKLFF. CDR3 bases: TGTGCCAGCAGCTCCGGGACAGGGAATGAAAAACTGTTTTTT.

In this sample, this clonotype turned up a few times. CDR3 DNA sequence: TGTGCCACCAGCAGAGGACGGGCTAGCTCGAGAGATACGCAGTATTTT. It encodes CATSRGRASSRDTQYF. The chain employs TRBV15 and TRBJ2-3; possibly TRBD2 for D (5 bases). CDR3 length: 16 residues. Trimming stripped 1 base from V and 5 bases from J, with 16 bases between. Germline CDR1 is LNHNV and CDR2 is YYDKDF (reference sequence).

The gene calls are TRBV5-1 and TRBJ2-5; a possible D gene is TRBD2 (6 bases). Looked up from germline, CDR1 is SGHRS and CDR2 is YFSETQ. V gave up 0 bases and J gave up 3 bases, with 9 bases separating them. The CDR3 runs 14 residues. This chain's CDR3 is CASSLALAKETQYF. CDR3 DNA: TGCGCCAGCAGCTTGGCCCTAGCGAAAGAGACCCAGTACTTC.

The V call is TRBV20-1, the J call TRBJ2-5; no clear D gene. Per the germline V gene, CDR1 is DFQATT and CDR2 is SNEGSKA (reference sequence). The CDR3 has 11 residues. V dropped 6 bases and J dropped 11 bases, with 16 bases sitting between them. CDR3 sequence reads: CSAHLSFEQYF. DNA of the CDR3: TGCAGTGCCCACCTCTCTTTTGAGCAGTACTTC.

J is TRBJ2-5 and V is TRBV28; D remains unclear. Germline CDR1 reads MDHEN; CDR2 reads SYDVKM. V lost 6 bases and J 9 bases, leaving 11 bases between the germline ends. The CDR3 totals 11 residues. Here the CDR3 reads CASSGSEAQYF. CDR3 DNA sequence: TGTGCCAGCAGCGGGTCCGAGGCCCAGTACTTC. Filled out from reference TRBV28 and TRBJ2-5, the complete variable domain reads DVKVTQSSRYLVKRTGEKVFLECVQDMDHENMFWYRQDPGLGLRLIYFSYDVKMKEKGDIPEGYSVSREKKERFSLILESASTNQTSMYLCASSGSEAQYFGPGTRLLVL.

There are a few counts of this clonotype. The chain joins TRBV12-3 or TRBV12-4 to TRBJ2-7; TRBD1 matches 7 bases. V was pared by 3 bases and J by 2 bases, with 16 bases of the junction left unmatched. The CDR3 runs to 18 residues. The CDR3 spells CASSFRWETQGDPYEQYF. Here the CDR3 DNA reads TGTGCCAGCAGTTTCCGATGGGAGACGCAGGGGGACCCCTACGAGCAGTACTTC.

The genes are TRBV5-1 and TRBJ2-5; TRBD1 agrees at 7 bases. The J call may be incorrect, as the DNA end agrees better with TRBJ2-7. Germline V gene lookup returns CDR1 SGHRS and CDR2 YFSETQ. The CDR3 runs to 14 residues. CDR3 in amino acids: CASSLPTGKGEQYF. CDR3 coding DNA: TGCGCCAGCAGCCTACCGACAGGGAAGGGCGAGCAGTACTTC.

The CDR3 spells CASRSGQGIGNEQFF. The CDR3 DNA reads TGCGCCAGCAGGTCGGGACAGGGGATCGGCAATGAGCAGTTCTTC. V and J are TRBV5-1 and TRBJ2-1; 10 nucleotides align to TRBD1. From germline, CDR1 is SGHRS and CDR2 YFSETQ. The CDR3 runs to 15 residues. With V trimmed by 5 bases and J by 6 bases, 8 bases remained unmatched.